The rows below give T cell receptor beta chains drawn from one sample of a study of blood T cell repertoires in COVID-19. Generated by immunoSEQ multiplex PCR, the TCRdb table keeps only in-frame clones and is missing some. The sample has 75,000 to 100,000 clones; 65% to 90% are singletons. Specimen: peripheral blood. The receptors were sampled from a man older than 75 with acute or convalescent COVID-19. The CDR3 runs from the conserved cysteine through the conserved F or W. Each record gives: CDR3 DNA, CDR3 protein, J gene, D gene, V gene, CDR3 length. A D gene is named only where the DNA matches it firmly.

TGTGCCAGCAGCTCAGGGACAGGGGTTTACGATACGCAGTATTTT	CASSSGTGVYDTQYF	TRBJ2-3	TRBD1	TRBV7-9	15
TGTGCCAGTAGTAGGACCGAAGCAGCGGGAGGCGGGCAGTTCTTC	CASSRTEAAGGGQFF	TRBJ2-1	TRBD2	TRBV19	15
TGTGCCAGCAGTTTAGGGATCGCGGGGTCTGGAAACACCATATATTTT	CASSLGIAGSGNTIYF	TRBJ1-3	NA	TRBV7-9	16
TGCGCCAGCAGCCTAAGTGCTAGTAGAAACACTGAAGCTTTCTTT	CASSLSASRNTEAFF	TRBJ1-1	NA	TRBV5-1	15
TGTGCCATCAGTACTAGCGGGAGGGCCTCTCACACAGATACGCAGTATTTT	CAISTSGRASHTDTQYF	TRBJ2-3	TRBD2	TRBV10-3	17
TGTGCCAGCAGTGACAGGGGAATGAGCAATCAGCCCCAGCATTTT	CASSDRGMSNQPQHF	TRBJ1-5	TRBD1	TRBV28	15
TGTGCCACCAGTGATTTAGGTCGCGGGATGGGCGGGGAGCTGTTTTTT	CATSDLGRGMGGELFF	TRBJ2-2	NA	TRBV24-1	16
TGTGCCAGCAGCTTATGGGCCGGGGACACCGGGGAGCTGTTTTTT	CASSLWAGDTGELFF	TRBJ2-2	NA	TRBV11-3	15
TGCAGCGTTGAAGCTAGCGTCGGGGAGACCCAGTACTTC	CSVEASVGETQYF	TRBJ2-5	NA	TRBV29-1	13
TGTGCCAGCAGCTCAGGAGGAGCGGGACAGGGTTACAATGAGCAGTTCTTC	CASSSGGAGQGYNEQFF	TRBJ2-1	TRBD1	TRBV6-2/TRBV6-3	17
TGTGCCAGCAGCCGTTCAGGGAGGGGAGAGACCCAGTACTTC	CASSRSGRGETQYF	TRBJ2-5	TRBD2	TRBV4-2	14